This T cell receptor (beta chain) was retrieved from a study of identical twins (dated by TCRdb to about 2016). At the level of the whole study: The study deep-sequenced TCR alpha and beta repertoires from monozygotic twins, unrelated adults of various ages and cord blood to test whether fetal clonotypes persist. To rule out contamination, the twin experiments were replicated at different times with different library preparation protocols.

Study-wide findings and limitations: Compared with coincidental sharing between unrelated individuals, out-of-frame TCR alpha sequences shared between twins had an excess of sequences with low generation probability. Out-of-frame TCR alpha sharing in monozygotic twins was systematically underestimated by recombination models, whereas sharing between unrelated individuals was in agreement with the recombination models. Zero-insertion analyses could be partly confounded by invariant T cells such as MAIT and iNKT, though diverse VJ usage argued against such confounding for most clonotypes. Abundant cord blood beta clonotypes carried fewer insertions; young adult naive repertoires showed a weaker similar trend, while memory repertoires showed none. Because the same donors could not be followed over many years, the conclusions depended on cross-sectional statistical analysis. Excess twin sharing in beta out-of-frame sequences was weaker because fewer shared sequences lowered the signal-to-noise ratio.

Sequences MNHEY (CDR1) and SMNVEV (CDR2) are obtained from the germline V gene (reference sequence). The junction carries 18 bases between V and J, which are trimmed by 3 bases and 3 bases respectively. The CDR3 runs 16 amino acids, cysteine and phenylalanine included. Only the CDR3 DNA stays, 48 bases, in frame from base 1. The method was 5' RACE. Sequencer: Illumina HiSeq 2000. A universal primer binding site was introduced by template switching, and a unique molecular identifier was present in the final cDNA, enabling accurate counting of TCR cDNA molecules. Specific primers in the conserved constant-segment region were used to synthesize first-strand cDNA for TCR alpha and beta chains. Each cDNA library was double barcoded, with a SMART-Mk sample barcode plus Illumina barcodes, to control for contamination. Two successive PCR steps introduced TruSeq adapter sequences along with Illumina sample barcodes. Sequencing of the TCR alpha and beta cDNA libraries was done on the Illumina HiSeq platform using custom primers. Under the source paper's analysis protocol: Raw reads were processed with MiGEC to extract unique molecular identifiers, and MiXCR was used to determine CDR3 positions. For each individual, recombination models were inferred using an EM algorithm with the repgenHMM and IGoR tools. Shared clonotypes were analyzed with the tcR package in R, and sharing was normalized by the product of cloneset sizes. To study raw recombination free of thymic and clonal selection effects, out-of-frame nonproductive sequences were analyzed. TCRdb ran its own pipeline on the public reads, namely fastp trimming at Q25 and MiXCR clone calling, and kept in-frame beta chains. Identical CDR3 proteins give one entry, which carries the most common genes and DNA. The V and J calls were determined by TCRdb, not by the authors. Within this sample are roughly 470,000 distinct CDR3 sequences, with roughly 13% of them counted one time only. The top ten clones comprise approximately 0.98% of the sample.

About this clonotype itself: No cognate antigen has been identified for it. No quality values exist for individual bases; no much larger clone is one base distant.

Every donor was a healthy Caucasian. Three pairs of female monozygotic twins, all aged roughly 18 to 29 years, made up the twin cohort. Positive isolation kits from Invitrogen were used to isolate CD4+ and CD8+ T cell populations. The same sample was also used in a study of yellow fever vaccine responses in identical twins. Drawing on the second study: The authors reported that the T cell response to vaccination in identical twins appeared partly convergent and partly personalized. The study precisely tracked vaccine-responding T cell clones in identical twins.

Recombination connected TRBV27 to TRBJ2-7; no D gene can be assigned with confidence. Sequences were obtained from CD4+ T cells sorted from blood. The sequence was collected from a woman between 18 and 29 years old in good health. The CDR3 is CASSFGQSSLHYEQYF. The sequence in DNA is TGTGCCAGCAGTTTTGGGCAGTCATCGCTCCACTACGAGCAGTACTTC.